This T cell receptor beta chain was retrieved from a study of blood T cell repertoires in COVID-19 (dated by TCRdb to 2020 to 2021). Describing the broader study: Collaborator samples came from the United States, Italy and Spain and covered acute and convalescent phases of COVID-19. Where available, HLA class I and class II types were obtained from metadata supplied by the sample provider rather than from assay-based typing. The sample metadata nearly always contained a de-identified subject ID, COVID-19 status, age in years and sex. The samples were drawn from the first 160 participants of the ongoing ImmuneRACE study and from 950 to 1,500 subjects provided by 6 global collaborators. The repertoires were made available in a free public database intended to serve as a resource for research on the immune response to SARS-CoV-2. The prospective study material was composed of cDNA or gDNA derived from T cells, B-cell-depleted T cells, or PBMCs. The dataset comprised deeply sampled blood TCRbeta repertoires from subjects exposed to, actively infected with, or recovered from COVID-19. Findings and caveats that apply to the study as a whole: How much clinical and demographic metadata was included differed by source and by participant, and the metadata was provided uncurated.

TCRbeta CDR3 regions were amplified from genomic DNA by means of the immunoSEQ Assay, a bias-controlled multiplex PCR. In the original analysis: Nucleated cell counts per sample were estimated from amplification of reference gene primers within the assay. To quantify the absolute abundance of each unique TCRbeta CDR3 rearrangement, sequence reads were collapsed and filtered. For each sample, productive Simpson clonality was calculated as the square root of Simpson's diversity index over productive rearrangements. Here the immuneACCESS table is served through TCRdb, limited to in-frame sequences with V and J called. Missing clones are a known gap in these copies; in checked studies unresolved V genes cover under half, and the rest lacks a known reason. V and J calls and clone size are as listed in that table; D and trimming were resolved from the DNA. In this sample the table shows about 290,000 clones, approximately 90% of which occur a single time. In total, the top ten clones hold about 3% of the sample.

The collaborating institutions used their own protocols to collect whole blood in K2EDTA tubes. For TCRbeta analysis, collaborators shipped samples in one of three forms: frozen whole blood, isolated PBMCs, or DNA extracted from either of those sample types. Comment on this clone: No cognate antigen has been identified for it. The record has no base qualities; no much larger clone is one base away.

This TCR came from a woman under 40 with active or convalescent COVID-19. The sequenced sample was peripheral blood.

The CDR3 loop reads CASSSATGGVGANYGYTF. The nucleotide sequence reads as follows: TGTGCCAGCAGCTCCGCCACAGGGGGCGTGGGTGCTAACTATGGCTACACCTTC. The sequence is built from TRBV3-1 (or the pseudogene TRBV3-2) and TRBJ1-2; 9 of the junction bases match TRBD1. V loses 5 bases at its end and J loses 0 bases; junction bases beyond the gene matches: 13. CDR1 and CDR2 are read off the germline V gene (reference sequence) as LGHDT and YNNKEL. The CDR3 runs 18 amino acids, cysteine and phenylalanine included. CDR3 DNA only is kept here, 54 bases in frame from base 1.